One and the same sample provided the 3 T cell receptor beta chains below, sequenced in a study of patients and donors after allogeneic stem cell transplantation. TCRdb analysed the RT-PCR reads with MiXCR anew, one entry per CDR3 protein. The sample shows around 23,000 distinct CDR3 sequences, under 55% of them seen only once. Sequencing was carried out using blood, either unsorted or a sorted T cell fraction (not recorded which). The receptors were sampled from a human donor who was either an allogeneic HSCT recipient or a stem cell or donor lymphocyte infusion donor (not recorded which). It is not recorded whose cells these are; they may come from a transplant donor.

V usage is TRBV9 and J usage is TRBJ2-7; 10 nucleotides align to TRBD1. Germline assignment: CDR1 SGDLS and CDR2 YYNGEE. The junction had 5 bases not matched to a gene; V was cut back by 4 bases and J by 1 base. This CDR3 is built from 15 residues. CDR3 sequence reads: CASSPGQGGSYEQYF. The CDR3 nucleotides read TGTGCCAGCAGCCCAGGACAGGGGGGTTCCTACGAGCAGTACTTC.

This clonotype was seen a few times. The J gene is TRBJ2-5, the V gene TRBV4-2, with 9 bases lining up with TRBD2. The CDR3 is made up of 16 amino acids. Germline loops: CDR1 LGHNA, CDR2 YNFKEQ. V trimming: 0 bases; J trimming: 3 bases; junction bases outside the gene matches: 5. The CDR3 sequence is CASSQEEVAGEETQYF. As DNA, the CDR3 is TGTGCCAGCAGCCAAGAGGAGGTAGCGGGGGAAGAGACCCAGTACTTC.

The rearrangement uses TRBV4-1 and TRBJ1-4; D call uncertain. The V gene's germline CDR1 is MGHRA and CDR2 YSYEKL. V dropped 0 bases and J dropped 5 bases, with 16 bases sitting between them. This CDR3 region has 17 residues. The chain's CDR3 is CASSQDGHSAFNEKLFF. As DNA, the CDR3 is TGCGCCAGCAGCCAAGATGGGCACAGCGCCTTCAATGAAAAACTGTTTTTT.